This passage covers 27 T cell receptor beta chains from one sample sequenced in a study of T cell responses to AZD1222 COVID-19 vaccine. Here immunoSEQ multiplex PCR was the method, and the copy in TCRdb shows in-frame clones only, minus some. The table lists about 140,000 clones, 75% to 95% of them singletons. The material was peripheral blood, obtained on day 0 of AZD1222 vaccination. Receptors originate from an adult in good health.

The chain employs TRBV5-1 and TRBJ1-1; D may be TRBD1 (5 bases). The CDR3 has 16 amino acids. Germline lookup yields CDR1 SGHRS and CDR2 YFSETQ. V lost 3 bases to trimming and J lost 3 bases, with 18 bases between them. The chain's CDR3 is CASSWGGALGHTEAFF. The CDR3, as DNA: TGCGCCAGCAGCTGGGGAGGGGCGTTGGGGCACACTGAAGCTTTCTTT.

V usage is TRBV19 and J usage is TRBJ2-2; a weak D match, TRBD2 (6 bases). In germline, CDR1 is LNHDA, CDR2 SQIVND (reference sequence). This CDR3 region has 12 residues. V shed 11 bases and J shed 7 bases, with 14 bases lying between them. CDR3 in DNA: TGTGCCGGGGGACTGGCGGGCGGGGAGCTGTTTTTT. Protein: CAGGLAGGELFF.

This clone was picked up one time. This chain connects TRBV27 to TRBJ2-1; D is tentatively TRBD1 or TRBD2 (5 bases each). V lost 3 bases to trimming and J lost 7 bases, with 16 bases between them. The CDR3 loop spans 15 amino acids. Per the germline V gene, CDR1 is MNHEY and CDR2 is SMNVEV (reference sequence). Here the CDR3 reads CASSFEGTGRNEQFF. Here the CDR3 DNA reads TGTGCCAGCAGTTTTGAGGGGACCGGTAGGAATGAGCAGTTCTTC.

CDR3 sequence: CASKVGPDYNEQFF. CDR3 bases: TGTGCCAGCAAGGTGGGGCCCGACTACAATGAGCAGTTCTTC. The chain is built from TRBV6-5 and TRBJ2-1; D may be TRBD1 (5 bases). This CDR3 contains 14 residues. V was shortened by 7 bases and J by 3 bases, with 13 bases between the two germline ends. Germline CDR1 reads MNHEY; CDR2 reads SVGAGI.

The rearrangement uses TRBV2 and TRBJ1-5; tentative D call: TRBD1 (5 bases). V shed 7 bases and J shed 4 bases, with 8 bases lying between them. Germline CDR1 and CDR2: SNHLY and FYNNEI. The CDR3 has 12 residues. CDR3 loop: CASTTGNQPQHF. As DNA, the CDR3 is TGTGCCAGCACAACAGGAAATCAGCCCCAGCATTTT.

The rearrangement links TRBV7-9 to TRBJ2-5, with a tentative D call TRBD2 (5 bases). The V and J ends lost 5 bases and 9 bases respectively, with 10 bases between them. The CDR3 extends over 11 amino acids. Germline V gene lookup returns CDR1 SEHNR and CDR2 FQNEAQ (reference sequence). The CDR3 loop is CASSVMEAQYF. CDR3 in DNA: TGTGCCAGCAGCGTGATGGAGGCCCAGTACTTC.

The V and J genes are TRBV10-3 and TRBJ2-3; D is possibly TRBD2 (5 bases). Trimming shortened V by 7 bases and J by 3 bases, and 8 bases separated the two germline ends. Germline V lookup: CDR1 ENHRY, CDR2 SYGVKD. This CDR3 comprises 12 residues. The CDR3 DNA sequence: TGTGCCATCAACGGGGATACAGATACGCAGTATTTT. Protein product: CAINGDTDTQYF.

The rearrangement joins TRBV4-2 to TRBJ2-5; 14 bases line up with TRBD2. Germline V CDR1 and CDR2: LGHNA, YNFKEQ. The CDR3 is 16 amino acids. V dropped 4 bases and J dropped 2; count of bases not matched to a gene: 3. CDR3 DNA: TGTGCCAGCAGCCCTTGGACTAGCGGGGGGCAAGAGACCCAGTACTTC. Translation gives CASSPWTSGGQETQYF.

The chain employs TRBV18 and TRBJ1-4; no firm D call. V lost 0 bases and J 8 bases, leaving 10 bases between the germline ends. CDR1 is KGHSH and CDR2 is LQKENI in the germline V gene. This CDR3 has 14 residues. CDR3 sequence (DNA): TGTGCCAGCTCACCACCGGGTGCAAAGGAAAAACTGTTTTTT. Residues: CASSPPGAKEKLFF.

CDR3 sequence (DNA): TGTGCCAGCAGCCTCACTAGCACCGGGGAGCTGTTTTTT. This translates into CASSLTSTGELFF. V gene TRBV6-6 combines with J gene TRBJ2-2; perhaps TRBD2 as D (5 bases). This CDR3 comprises 13 residues. Trimming removed 6 bases at V and 4 bases at J, with 9 bases between. The V gene's germline CDR1 is MNHNY and CDR2 SVGAGI (reference sequence).

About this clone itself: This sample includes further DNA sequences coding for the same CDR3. CDR3 sequence (DNA): TGCAGTGCTAGGAGGGGGAATGAGCAGTTCTTC. It translates to CSARRGNEQFF. This chain connects TRBV20-1 to TRBJ2-1; TRBD1 might be the D (6 bases). This CDR3 is built from 11 residues. V gave up 3 bases and J gave up 7 bases, with 7 bases separating them. Germline values: CDR1 DFQATT, CDR2 SNEGSKA (reference sequence).

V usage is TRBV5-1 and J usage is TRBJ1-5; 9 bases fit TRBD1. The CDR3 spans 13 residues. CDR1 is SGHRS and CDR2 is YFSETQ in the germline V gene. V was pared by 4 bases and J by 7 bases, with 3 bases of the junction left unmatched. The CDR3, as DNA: TGCGCCAGCAGCCGGACAGGGGACCAGCCCCAGCATTTT. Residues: CASSRTGDQPQHF.

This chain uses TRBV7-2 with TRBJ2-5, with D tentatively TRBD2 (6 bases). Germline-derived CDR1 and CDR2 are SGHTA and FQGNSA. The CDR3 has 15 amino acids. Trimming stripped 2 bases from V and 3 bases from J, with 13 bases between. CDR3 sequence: CASSLSRELEETQYF. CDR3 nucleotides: TGTGCCAGCAGCTTAAGCCGGGAGTTGGAAGAGACCCAGTACTTC. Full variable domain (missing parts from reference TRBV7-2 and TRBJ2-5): GAGVSQSPSNKVTEKGKDVELRCDPISGHTALYWYRQSLGQGLEFLIYFQGNSAPDKSGLPSDRFSAERTGGSVSTLTIQRTQQEDSAVYLCASSLSRELEETQYFGPGTRLLVL.

The CDR3 DNA reads TGCAGCGTTGAAGATCGACCGGGCCACTATGGCTACACCTTC. The encoded protein is CSVEDRPGHYGYTF. The chain carries TRBV29-1 and TRBJ1-2; D call uncertain. Per the germline V gene, CDR1 is SQVTM and CDR2 is ANQGSEA. The CDR3 sequence is 14 residues long. Trimming stripped 0 bases from V and 3 bases from J, with 11 bases between.

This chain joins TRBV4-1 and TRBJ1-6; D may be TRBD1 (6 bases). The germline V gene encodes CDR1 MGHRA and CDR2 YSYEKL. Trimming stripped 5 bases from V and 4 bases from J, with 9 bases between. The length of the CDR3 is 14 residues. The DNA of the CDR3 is TGCGCCAGCAGCGAACAGGGTTATAATTCACCCCTCCACTTT. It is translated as CASSEQGYNSPLHF.

For the CDR3, the DNA is TGTGCCAGCAGCGTAGGAGGGGGGGGTACAGATACGCAGTATTTT. It encodes CASSVGGGGTDTQYF. The chain links TRBV9 to TRBJ2-3, with D maybe TRBD2 (7 bases). Germline V lookup: CDR1 SGDLS, CDR2 YYNGEE. This CDR3 has 15 amino acids. The germline V and J ends were trimmed by 0 bases and 3 bases, with 11 bases remaining between them.

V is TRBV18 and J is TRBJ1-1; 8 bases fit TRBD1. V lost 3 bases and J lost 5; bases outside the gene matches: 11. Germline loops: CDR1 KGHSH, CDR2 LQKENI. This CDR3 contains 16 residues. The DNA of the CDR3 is TGTGCCAGCTCACCTACCACAGGGGGAGCTGCAACTGAAGCTTTCTTT. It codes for CASSPTTGGAATEAFF.

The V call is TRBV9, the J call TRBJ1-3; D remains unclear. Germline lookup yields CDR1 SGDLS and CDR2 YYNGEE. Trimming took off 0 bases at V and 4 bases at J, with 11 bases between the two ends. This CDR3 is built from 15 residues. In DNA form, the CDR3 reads TGTGCCAGCAGCGTAGGATCCATTTCAGGAAACACCATATATTTT. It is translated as CASSVGSISGNTIYF.

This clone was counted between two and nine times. In DNA form, the CDR3 reads TGTGCCAGCAGGGTTCAAAGTGAAAAACTGTTTTTT. This gives the protein CASRVQSEKLFF. The J gene is TRBJ1-4, the V gene TRBV2; no clear D gene. V lost 6 bases and J lost 7, with 9 bases in between. Germline CDR1 SNHLY, CDR2 FYNNEI. This CDR3 comprises 12 residues.

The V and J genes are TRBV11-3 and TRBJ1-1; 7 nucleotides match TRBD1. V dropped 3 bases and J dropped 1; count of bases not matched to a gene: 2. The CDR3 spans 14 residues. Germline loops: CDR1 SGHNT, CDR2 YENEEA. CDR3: CASSLRDRNTEAFF. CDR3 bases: TGTGCCAGCAGCTTGCGGGACAGGAACACTGAAGCTTTCTTT.

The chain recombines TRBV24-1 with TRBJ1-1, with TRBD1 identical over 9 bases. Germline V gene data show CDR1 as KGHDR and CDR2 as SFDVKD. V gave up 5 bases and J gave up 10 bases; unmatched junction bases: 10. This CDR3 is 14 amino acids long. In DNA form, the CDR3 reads TGTGCCACCAGTGGCCCCGGGACAGGGATTGGAGCTTTCTTT. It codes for CATSGPGTGIGAFF.

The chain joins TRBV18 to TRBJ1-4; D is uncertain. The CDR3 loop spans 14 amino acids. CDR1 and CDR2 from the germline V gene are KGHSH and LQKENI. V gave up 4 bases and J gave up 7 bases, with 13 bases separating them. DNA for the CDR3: TGTGCCAGCTCACTAAGCGGCTACTCTGAAAAACTGTTTTTT. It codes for CASSLSGYSEKLFF.

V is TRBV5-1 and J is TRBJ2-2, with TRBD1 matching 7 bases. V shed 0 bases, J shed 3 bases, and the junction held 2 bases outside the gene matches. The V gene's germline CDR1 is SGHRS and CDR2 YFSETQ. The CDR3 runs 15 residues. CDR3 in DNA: TGCGCCAGCAGCTTGGCTACAGGGGACACCGGGGAGCTGTTTTTT. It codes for CASSLATGDTGELFF.

CDR3 coding DNA: TGTGCCTGGTCACAGGGAAGTGTTGGGAATCAGCCCCAGCATTTT. Translation gives CAWSQGSVGNQPQHF. V and J are TRBV30 and TRBJ1-5; the D gene is possibly TRBD1 (6 bases). The CDR3 spans 15 residues. The V gene's germline CDR1 is GTSNPN and CDR2 SVGIG (reference sequence). V was pared by 5 bases and J by 4 bases, with 18 bases between.

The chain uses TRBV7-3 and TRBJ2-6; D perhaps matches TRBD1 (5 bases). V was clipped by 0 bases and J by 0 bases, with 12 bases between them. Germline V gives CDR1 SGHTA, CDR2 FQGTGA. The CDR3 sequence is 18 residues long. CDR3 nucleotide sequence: TGTGCCAGCAGCTTAACAGGGGCCGTCTACTCTGGGGCCAACGTCCTGACTTTC. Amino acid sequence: CASSLTGAVYSGANVLTF.

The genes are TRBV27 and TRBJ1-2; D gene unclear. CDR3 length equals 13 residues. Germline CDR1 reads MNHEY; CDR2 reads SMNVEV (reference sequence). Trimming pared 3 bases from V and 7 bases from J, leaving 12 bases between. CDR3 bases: TGTGCCAGCAGTTTCGGTCCTCTGGGTGGCTACACCTTC. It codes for CASSFGPLGGYTF.

The CDR3 DNA is TGTGCCAGCAGTCCCCTTGGGTATAATTCACCCCTCCACTTT. It encodes CASSPLGYNSPLHF. The rearrangement joins TRBV6-5 to TRBJ1-6; D ambiguous. V was trimmed by 5 bases and J by 4 bases, leaving 9 bases between them. The germline V gene has CDR1 MNHEY and CDR2 SVGAGI. The CDR3 has 14 residues.